The 26 T cell receptor beta chains below all came from one sample that was sequenced in a study of T cells after posttransplantation cyclophosphamide. This table comes from immunoSEQ multiplex PCR, and its TCRdb copy is limited to in-frame clones, with some not included. The data hold approximately 56,000 clones, with approximately 94% observed a single time. The sample taken for sequencing was PBMCs. The receptor set was obtained from a woman in her 30s in good health and a related stem cell transplant donor.

This rearrangement joins TRBV5-5 to TRBJ1-3; D call uncertain. This CDR3 contains 16 residues. CDR1 SGHKS and CDR2 YYEKEE come from the germline V gene (reference sequence). V shed 0 bases and J shed 4 bases, with 14 bases lying between them. The CDR3 protein is CASSLELRGGGNTIYF. Written as DNA, the CDR3 is TGTGCCAGCAGCTTGGAGCTTCGAGGTGGAGGAAACACCATATATTTT.

The V and J genes are TRBV7-6 and TRBJ2-1; D might be TRBD2 (7 bases). Germline V gives CDR1 SGHVS, CDR2 FNYEAQ. The ends were cut back, 5 bases at V and 9 bases at J, with 20 bases in the middle. The CDR3 spans 15 residues. The CDR3 DNA reads TGTGCCAGCAGCCCGCGAGGGGGGGGGAGCCCTGAGCAGTTCTTC. It encodes CASSPRGGGSPEQFF.

The V gene is TRBV6-1, the J gene TRBJ1-1; 9 bases agree with TRBD1. CDR1 and CDR2 from the germline V gene are MNHNS and SASEGT. The CDR3 extends over 15 amino acids. V dropped 5 bases and J dropped 1; count of bases not matched to a gene: 5. The CDR3 DNA follows: TGTGCCAGCAGTAAAGGACAGGGGAGGAACACTGAAGCTTTCTTT. This translates into CASSKGQGRNTEAFF.

The chain has TRBV7-9 and TRBJ2-6; D is perhaps TRBD2 (6 bases). This CDR3 is 18 amino acids long. The V end lost 5 bases, the J end lost 0 bases, and 17 bases lay between the germline ends. Germline V gene sequence: CDR1 SEHNR, CDR2 FQNEAQ (reference sequence). The CDR3 region is CASSPLPGADSGANVLTF. The DNA of the CDR3 is TGTGCCAGCAGCCCCCTGCCGGGAGCCGACTCTGGGGCCAACGTCCTGACTTTC.

The rearrangement uses TRBV18 and TRBJ2-1; 7 bases align to TRBD1. The CDR3 runs 12 residues. The germline V gene has CDR1 KGHSH and CDR2 LQKENI. V dropped 2 bases and J dropped 10; count of bases not matched to a gene: 2. This CDR3 reads CASSPGTVEQFF. The CDR3 DNA reads TGTGCCAGCTCACCAGGGACAGTCGAGCAGTTCTTC. Filled out from reference TRBV18 and TRBJ2-1, the complete variable domain reads NAGVMQNPRHLVRRRGQEARLRCSPMKGHSHVYWYRQLPEEGLKFMVYLQKENIIDESGMPKERFSAEFPKEGPSILRIQQVVRGDSAAYFCASSPGTVEQFFGPGTRLTVL.

This chain connects TRBV28 to TRBJ2-1; 7 bases are a match to TRBD2. The junction had 4 bases not matched to a gene; V was cut back by 6 bases and J by 2 bases. This CDR3 region has 14 residues. The germline gives CDR1 MDHEN, CDR2 SYDVKM. The CDR3 here is CASSPSGTYNEQFF. The CDR3 bases are TGTGCCAGCAGCCCCAGCGGGACCTACAATGAGCAGTTCTTC.

The V gene is TRBV2, the J gene TRBJ2-1; a weak D match, TRBD2 (5 bases). V was clipped by 3 bases and J by 6 bases, with 12 bases between them. The CDR3 totals 14 residues. The germline CDR1 and CDR2 sequences are SNHLY and FYNNEI. CDR3 sequence: CASSDGVPLNEQFF. Here the CDR3 DNA reads TGTGCCAGCAGTGACGGGGTCCCCCTCAATGAGCAGTTCTTC.

This sequence joins TRBV29-1 and TRBJ2-3; 7 positions agree with TRBD1. CDR3 length equals 16 residues. The germline V gene encodes CDR1 SQVTM and CDR2 ANQGSEA. Unmatched junction bases numbered 12, after V lost 6 bases and J lost 0 bases. The CDR3, as DNA: TGCAGCGTGGAGGACAGGCTCCGATCTAGCACAGATACGCAGTATTTT. Its translation is CSVEDRLRSSTDTQYF.

The chain links TRBV10-3 to TRBJ2-1; D ambiguous. Between the trimmed V and J ends, which lost 11 bases and 0 bases, there was a span of 14 bases. Germline V CDR1 and CDR2: ENHRY, SYGVKD. This CDR3 has 14 residues. The CDR3 region is CASKQKTSYNEQFF. The CDR3 coding sequence is TGTGCCTCCAAACAGAAGACCTCCTACAATGAGCAGTTCTTC.

The V call is TRBV10-3, the J call TRBJ2-2; no definite D call. The CDR3 runs 15 residues. V lost 4 bases and J 6 bases, leaving 15 bases between the germline ends. CDR1 is ENHRY and CDR2 is SYGVKD in the germline V gene. CDR3 residues: CAISARPGVAGELFF. In nucleotides, the CDR3 is TGTGCCATCAGTGCTCGTCCGGGTGTGGCCGGGGAGCTGTTTTTT.

This chain uses TRBV18 with TRBJ1-3; D remains ambiguous. This CDR3 is 15 amino acids long. Germline lookup yields CDR1 KGHSH and CDR2 LQKENI. Trimming removed 1 base from V and 5 bases from J, with 12 bases in between. CDR3 in amino acids: CASSPREGPRNTIYF. The CDR3 region has the DNA TGTGCCAGCTCACCACGTGAGGGTCCGAGAAACACCATATATTTT.

The chain combines TRBV11-2 with TRBJ2-5, with TRBD2 as a possible D gene (6 bases). Deletions cut 2 bases from V and 4 bases from J, with 14 bases between. This CDR3 contains 15 residues. CDR1 is SGHAT, CDR2 FQNNGV, per germline. The CDR3 here is CASSLLNFGGETQYF. The CDR3 DNA sequence: TGTGCCAGCAGCTTACTCAACTTCGGGGGAGAGACCCAGTACTTC.

The J gene is TRBJ1-6, the V gene TRBV27, with TRBD1 matching over 8 bases. With 3 bases clipped from V and 0 bases from J, the junction kept 1 base outside the gene matches. The CDR3 contains 16 residues. Germline CDR1 MNHEY, CDR2 SMNVEV (reference sequence). CDR3 sequence: CASSFQGASYNSPLHF. The CDR3 DNA is TGTGCCAGCAGTTTCCAGGGGGCCTCCTATAATTCACCCCTCCACTTT.

The gene calls are TRBV28 and TRBJ1-6; 7 bases align to TRBD1. Germline V gene data show CDR1 as MDHEN and CDR2 as SYDVKM. The CDR3 length is 14 residues. V lost 2 bases to trimming and J lost 5 bases; unmatched junction nucleotides: 0. The CDR3 sequence: CASSLTGDNSPLHF. As DNA, the CDR3 is TGTGCCAGCAGTTTAACAGGGGATAATTCACCCCTCCACTTT.

The J gene is TRBJ1-5, the V gene TRBV15; possibly TRBD1 for D (5 bases). Trimming pared 1 base from V and 4 bases from J, leaving 11 bases between. This CDR3 has 15 residues. Per germline, CDR1 LNHNV and CDR2 YYDKDF (reference sequence). The CDR3 is CATSRGSEGNQPQHF. DNA for the CDR3: TGTGCCACCAGCAGAGGTTCGGAGGGGAATCAGCCCCAGCATTTT.

This clone has only one observation. The gene calls are TRBV7-9 and TRBJ1-1, with D possibly matching TRBD1 (6 bases). This CDR3 comprises 14 residues. Per the germline V gene, CDR1 is SEHNR and CDR2 is FQNEAQ (reference sequence). V lost 3 bases to trimming and J lost 1 base, with 9 bases between them. CDR3 protein: CASSLTGPNTEAFF. In nucleotides, the CDR3 is TGTGCCAGCAGCTTGACAGGACCGAACACTGAAGCTTTCTTT.

This chain connects TRBV28 to TRBJ1-2; D not certain. This CDR3 comprises 14 residues. From germline, CDR1 is MDHEN and CDR2 SYDVKM. Trimming pared 4 bases from V and 4 bases from J, leaving 13 bases between. CDR3 in amino acids: CASSSMGSFYGYTF. Here the CDR3 DNA reads TGTGCCAGCAGTTCGATGGGGAGTTTCTATGGCTACACCTTC.

In its sample, this clone was seen once. The J gene is TRBJ2-3, the V gene TRBV29-1; the match to TRBD2 covers 8 bases. The CDR3 length is 15 residues. CDR1 is SQVTM, CDR2 ANQGSEA, per germline. As DNA, the CDR3 is TGCGGCCCTCTAGTTCCCAGGACTAGCACAGGGACGCAGTATTTT. Translated, it gives CGPLVPRTSTGTQYF.

V usage is TRBV5-6 and J usage is TRBJ1-4, with D tentatively TRBD1 (5 bases). The V gene lost 5 bases and the J gene lost 5 bases, with 16 bases spanning the gap. The CDR3 spans 15 residues. The germline V gene encodes CDR1 SGHDT and CDR2 YYEEEE. The CDR3 coding sequence is TGTGCCAGCAGACCGGGGCGGGGTTGGAATGAAAAACTGTTTTTT. It encodes CASRPGRGWNEKLFF. Full variable domain (remainder filled in from reference TRBV5-6 and TRBJ1-4): DAGVTQSPTHLIKTRGQQVTLRCSPKSGHDTVSWYQQALGQGPQFIFQYYEEEERQRGNFPDRFSGHQFPNYSSELNVNALLLGDSALYLCASRPGRGWNEKLFFGSGTQLSVL.

V usage is TRBV5-4 and J usage is TRBJ1-4; tentative D call: TRBD1 (5 bases). This CDR3 comprises 15 residues. V was cut by 4 bases and J by 11 bases, with 21 bases left in between. Germline V gives CDR1 SGHNT, CDR2 YYREEE (reference sequence). This CDR3 is CASSGVEGSDGKLFF. For the CDR3, the DNA is TGTGCCAGCAGCGGAGTGGAGGGGAGCGATGGCAAACTGTTTTTT.

This clone has just one count. This sequence joins TRBV6-1 and TRBJ1-1; TRBD1 aligns across 8 bases. Germline loops: CDR1 MNHNS, CDR2 SASEGT. V shed 6 bases and J 1 base; nucleotides not matched to a gene: 4. The CDR3 sequence is 14 residues long. The chain's CDR3 is CASRRQGKNTEAFF. The CDR3 nucleotides are TGTGCCAGCAGGAGACAGGGGAAGAACACTGAAGCTTTCTTT.

The chain has TRBV2 and TRBJ2-2, with 9 positions matching TRBD2. The CDR3 length is 16 residues. Germline CDR1 SNHLY, CDR2 FYNNEI. Trimming at V came to 7 bases and at J to 5 bases, leaving 11 bases not matched to a gene. Here the CDR3 reads CASTGVAGVRTGELFF. CDR3 nucleotides: TGTGCCAGCACTGGAGTAGCGGGGGTTCGGACCGGGGAGCTGTTTTTT. The variable domain in full, with the rest retrieved from reference TRBV2 and TRBJ2-2, is EPEVTQTPSHQVTQMGQEVILRCVPISNHLYFYWYRQILGQKVEFLVSFYNNEISEKSEIFDDQFSVERPDGSNFTLKIRSTKLEDSAMYFCASTGVAGVRTGELFFGEGSRLTVL.

The chain couples TRBV7-9 to TRBJ2-7; TRBD1 might be the D (5 bases). Germline lookup yields CDR1 SEHNR and CDR2 FQNEAQ (reference sequence). Trimming stripped 3 bases from V and 6 bases from J, with 12 bases between. The CDR3 is 13 amino acids. The CDR3: CASSFLQGREQYF. The CDR3 coding sequence is TGTGCCAGCAGCTTTCTGCAGGGTCGCGAGCAGTACTTC.

The CDR3 sequence is CASRPWTVHDKEKLFF. For the CDR3, the DNA is TGTGCCAGCAGGCCTTGGACAGTTCATGATAAGGAAAAACTGTTTTTT. This chain connects TRBV7-9 to TRBJ1-4; TRBD1 is a possible D gene (6 bases). Trimming removed 6 bases at V and 8 bases at J, with 22 bases between. CDR1 and CDR2 from the germline V gene are SEHNR and FQNEAQ (reference sequence). The CDR3 sequence is 16 residues long.

The chain is built from TRBV30 and TRBJ1-5; the D gene is possibly TRBD1 (5 bases). The germline V and J ends were trimmed by 5 bases and 3 bases, with 14 bases remaining between them. CDR3 length equals 14 residues. Germline CDR1 GTSNPN, CDR2 SVGIG (reference sequence). The DNA for the CDR3 is TGTGCCTGGGGGGCTGGCGGGGCCAATCAGCCCCAGCATTTT. It specifies CAWGAGGANQPQHF.

This chain links TRBV19 with TRBJ1-1; the D gene is possibly TRBD1 (6 bases). The germline gives CDR1 LNHDA, CDR2 SQIVND (reference sequence). There are 15 residues in the CDR3. Trimming shortened V by 8 bases and J by 1 base, and 17 bases separated the two germline ends. The DNA of the CDR3 is TGTGCCAGTCGCGCCATGACAGGCAAGAACACTGAAGCTTTCTTT. Protein: CASRAMTGKNTEAFF.